This T cell receptor beta chain was captured in a study of identical twins. With template switching, a universal primer site was added, and the cDNA carried unique molecular identifiers. From the 5' RACE reads, TCRdb called clonotypes with MiXCR, one entry per CDR3 protein. The data show 550,000 to 800,000 distinct CDR3 sequences, roughly 7.1% seen once. This clonotype appeared a few times. The antigen is not known. This CDR3 has 14 amino acids. Trimming pared 0 bases from V and 4 bases from J, leaving 9 bases between. Germline assignment: CDR1 LNHNV and CDR2 YYDKDF (reference sequence). General study results and limits: The study found weaker excess twin sharing in beta out-of-frame sequences. Insertions ran lower in abundant cord blood beta clonotypes, though not in memory repertoires.

Separately, the same data were catalogued under a study of yellow fever vaccine responses in identical twins.

The chain couples TRBV15 to TRBJ2-5, with a weak D call TRBD1 (5 bases). Specimen: PBMCs. The receptor comes from a woman younger than 30 in good health. CDR3 sequence: CATSRDQGPETQYF. The CDR3 coding sequence is TGTGCCACCAGCAGAGATCAGGGCCCAGAGACCCAGTACTTC. The full variable domain, in which reference TRBV15 and TRBJ2-5 provide the parts outside the CDR3, is DAMVIQNPRYQVTQFGKPVTLSCSQTLNHNVMYWYQQKSSQAPKLLFHYYDKDFNNEADTPDNFQSRRPNTSFCFLDIRSPGLGDTAMYLCATSRDQGPETQYFGPGTRLLVL.